The next 5 T cell receptor beta chains were all read from a single sample in a study of blood T cell repertoires in COVID-19. Assay: immunoSEQ multiplex PCR; the TCRdb copy retains only in-frame clones and omits some. The sample gives around 260,000 clones, more than 85% of which show up once; about 2.5% is in the top ten. Material for sequencing was peripheral blood. These receptors were taken from a person aged 18 to 29 with COVID-19, enrolled during active disease.

The chain carries TRBV27 and TRBJ2-4, with D maybe TRBD1 (8 bases). The V gene lost 2 bases and the J gene lost 8 bases, with 13 bases spanning the gap. Germline CDR1 is MNHEY and CDR2 is SMNVEV (reference sequence). There are 14 residues in the CDR3. The CDR3 region is CASSLNRGGDIQYF. Written as DNA, the CDR3 is TGTGCCAGCAGTTTAAACAGGGGGGGGGACATTCAGTACTTC.

The gene calls are TRBV28 and TRBJ2-1; 13 positions match TRBD2. V trimming: 4 bases; J trimming: 9 bases; junction bases outside the gene matches: 9. The V gene's germline CDR1 is MDHEN and CDR2 SYDVKM. This CDR3 contains 16 residues. The CDR3 sequence: CASSSGTSGASGEQFF. The DNA for the CDR3 is TGTGCCAGCAGTTCCGGGACTAGCGGGGCCTCCGGTGAGCAGTTCTTC.

The chain combines TRBV7-6 with TRBJ2-5; no clear D. This CDR3 has 15 amino acids. Germline V gene lookup returns CDR1 SGHVS and CDR2 FNYEAQ. V lost 5 bases and J lost 2, with 15 bases in between. CDR3 protein: CASSPAGEAQETQYF. CDR3 DNA: TGTGCCAGCAGCCCCGCCGGAGAGGCTCAAGAGACCCAGTACTTC.

The chain recombines TRBV3-1 (or the pseudogene TRBV3-2) with TRBJ2-3; a weak D match, TRBD2 (5 bases). CDR1 LGHDT and CDR2 YNNKEL come from the germline V gene (reference sequence). The length of the CDR3 is 15 residues. The V end was cut by 0 bases, the J end by 8 bases, with 15 bases between. The CDR3 is CASSQDPRRGGTQYF. CDR3 DNA: TGTGCCAGCAGCCAAGATCCGCGGAGAGGAGGTACGCAGTATTTT.

CDR3 in DNA: TGTGCCAGCAGTCCCCTTCTGGCCACCGGGGAGCTGTTTTTT. Translation: CASSPLLATGELFF. V usage is TRBV27 and J usage is TRBJ2-2; D call uncertain. The V and J ends lost 5 bases and 4 bases respectively, with 11 bases between them. The germline gives CDR1 MNHEY, CDR2 SMNVEV (reference sequence). The CDR3 contains 14 residues.